This T cell receptor (beta chain) was retrieved from a study of blood T cell repertoires in COVID-19. Study details: The United States, Italy and Spain provided the acute and convalescent COVID-19 samples. T cells, B-cell-depleted T cells, or PBMCs supplied cDNA or gDNA.

Per the study methods: The assay estimated nucleated cells by amplifying reference gene primers. Clones were read by immunoSEQ multiplex PCR, and TCRdb kept only the in-frame ones, dropping some. The DNA gave D and trimming, while V, J and clone size come from that table. The data contain approximately 330,000 clones, just under 90% of them singletons. Deletions cut 2 bases from V and 5 bases from J, with 12 bases between. CDR1 and CDR2 (germline): MNHEY, SVGAGI. CDR3 length: 14 residues. Recovered status in Cohort 3 required two negative PCRs, clearance, or symptom resolution. The sequence came from a woman in her thirties who had recovered from COVID-19. Sample: PBMCs or T cells enriched from blood (not recorded which). The J gene is TRBJ1-2, the V gene TRBV6-5; D gene ambiguous. CDR3 DNA: TGTGCCAGCAGTTACGGTGGCAGAGGGTATGGCTACACCTTC. Its protein is CASSYGGRGYGYTF.